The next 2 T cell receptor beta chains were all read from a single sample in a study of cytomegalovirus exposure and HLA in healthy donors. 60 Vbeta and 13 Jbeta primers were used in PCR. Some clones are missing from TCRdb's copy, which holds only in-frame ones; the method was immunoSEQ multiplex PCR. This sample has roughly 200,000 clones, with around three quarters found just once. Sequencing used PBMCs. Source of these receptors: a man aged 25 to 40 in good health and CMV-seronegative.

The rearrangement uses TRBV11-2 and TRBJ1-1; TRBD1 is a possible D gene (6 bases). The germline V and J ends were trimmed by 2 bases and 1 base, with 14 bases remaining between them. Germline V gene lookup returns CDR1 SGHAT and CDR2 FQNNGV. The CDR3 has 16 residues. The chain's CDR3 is CASSLKWGQPNTEAFF. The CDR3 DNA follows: TGTGCCAGCAGCTTAAAGTGGGGGCAACCGAACACTGAAGCTTTCTTT.

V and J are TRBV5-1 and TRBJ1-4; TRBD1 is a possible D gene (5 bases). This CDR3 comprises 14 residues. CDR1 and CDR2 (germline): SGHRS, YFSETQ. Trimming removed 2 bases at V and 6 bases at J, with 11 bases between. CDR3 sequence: CASSFQGKDEKLFF. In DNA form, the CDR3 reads TGCGCCAGCAGCTTCCAGGGTAAGGATGAAAAACTGTTTTTT. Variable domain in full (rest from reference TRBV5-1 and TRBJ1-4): KAGVTQTPRYLIKTRGQQVTLSCSPISGHRSVSWYQQTPGQGLQFLFEYFSETQRNKGNFPGRFSGRQFSNSRSEMNVSTLELGDSALYLCASSFQGKDEKLFFGSGTQLSVL.